This entry features one TCR beta chain sequence. This sample was included in a study of blood T cell repertoires in COVID-19. On the study more broadly: Sites across the United States, Italy and Spain contributed samples from acute and convalescent COVID-19. The analysed material was cDNA or gDNA that came from T cells, B-cell-depleted T cells, or PBMCs.

The CDR3 totals 14 residues. Trimming took 5 bases from V and 6 from J, leaving 14 bases between them. CDR1 is SGHTA and CDR2 is FQGNSA in the germline V gene. In the original analysis: Reference gene primer amplification gave nucleated cell count estimates. TCRdb's copy holds only in-frame clones and misses some; the assay was immunoSEQ multiplex PCR. V and J calls and clone size are copied from that table; D and trimming were computed from the DNA. The table has around 140,000 clones, roughly 83% seen once. The sequenced material came from peripheral blood. This clonotype originated in a woman of 80 years or more with acute or convalescent COVID-19. The J gene is TRBJ2-1, the V gene TRBV7-2, with D possibly matching TRBD1 (6 bases). DNA for the CDR3: TGTGCCAGCAGCCAGGGACACAGCGCCAATGAGCAGTTCTTC. It translates to CASSQGHSANEQFF.